This T cell receptor beta chain was captured by sequencing in a study of cytomegalovirus exposure and HLA in healthy donors. Germline trimming cut 7 bases from V and 5 bases from J; bases unmatched to any gene: 7. This CDR3 spans 13 amino acids. Germline CDR1 reads SGHVS; CDR2 reads FNYEAQ. Data came from immunoSEQ multiplex PCR; TCRdb stores just in-frame clones and leaves some out. Among more than 120,000 clones listed, around 84% were seen once. Whole-study results and caveats: Cytomegalovirus-associated TCR beta chains were listed, numbering some 180.

Concerning this clone: Its specificity is unknown.

The clonotype was recovered from a man younger than 35 in good health and CMV-seropositive. The material sequenced was PBMCs. V gene TRBV7-6 combines with J gene TRBJ2-7; TRBD2 matches 8 bases. The CDR3 here is CASNSGSRHEQYF. The DNA of the CDR3 is TGTGCCAGCAACAGCGGGAGTAGGCACGAGCAGTACTTC.